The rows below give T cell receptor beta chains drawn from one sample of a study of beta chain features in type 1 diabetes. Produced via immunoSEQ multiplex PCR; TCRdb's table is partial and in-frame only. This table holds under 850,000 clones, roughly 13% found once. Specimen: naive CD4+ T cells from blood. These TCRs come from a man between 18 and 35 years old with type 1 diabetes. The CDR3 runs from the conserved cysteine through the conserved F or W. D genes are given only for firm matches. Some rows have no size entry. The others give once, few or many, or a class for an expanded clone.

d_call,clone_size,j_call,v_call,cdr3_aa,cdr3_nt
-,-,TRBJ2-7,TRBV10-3,CAISRDTNYEQYF,TGTGCCATCAGCCGGGACACGAACTACGAGCAGTACTTC
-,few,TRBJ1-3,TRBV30,CAWSVAASGNTIYF,TGTGCCTGGAGTGTGGCAGCCTCTGGAAACACCATATATTTT
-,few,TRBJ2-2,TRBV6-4,CASSAQGNTGELFF,TGTGCCAGCAGTGCACAGGGGAACACCGGGGAGCTGTTTTTT
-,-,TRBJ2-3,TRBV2,CASSEIGQSTDTQYF,TGTGCCAGCAGTGAAATTGGGCAGAGCACAGATACGCAGTATTTT
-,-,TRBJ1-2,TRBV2,CASSDGTYGYTF,TGTGCCAGCAGTGATGGCACCTATGGCTACACCTTC
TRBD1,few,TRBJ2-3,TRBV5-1,CASRAGQGNADTQYF,TGCGCCAGCAGAGCCGGACAGGGCAACGCAGATACGCAGTATTTT
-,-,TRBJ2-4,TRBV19,CASIPAGQQNIQYF,TGTGCCAGTATCCCCGCTGGGCAGCAAAACATTCAGTACTTC
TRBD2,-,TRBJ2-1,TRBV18,CASSPTSVAGGYNEQFF,TGTGCCAGCTCACCGACGTCGGTGGCGGGGGGTTACAATGAGCAGTTCTTC
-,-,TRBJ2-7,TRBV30,CAWSVSYEQYF,TGTGCCTGGAGTGTTTCGTACGAGCAGTACTTC
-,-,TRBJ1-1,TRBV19,CASSVGMTVNTEAFF,TGTGCCAGTAGTGTCGGAATGACAGTGAACACTGAAGCTTTCTTT
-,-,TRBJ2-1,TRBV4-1,CASSQQGGLRNEQFF,TGCGCCAGCAGCCAACAGGGGGGACTCCGCAATGAGCAGTTCTTC
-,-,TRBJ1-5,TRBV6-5,CASSSGSNQPQHF,TGTGCCAGCAGCTCCGGTAGCAATCAGCCCCAGCATTTT
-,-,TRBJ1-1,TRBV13,CASSSFDGANTEAFF,TGTGCCAGCAGCTCATTCGACGGAGCGAACACTGAAGCTTTCTTT
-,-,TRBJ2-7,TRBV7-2,CASSFSDGQGEQYF,TGTGCCAGCAGCTTTTCAGACGGCCAGGGGGAGCAGTACTTC
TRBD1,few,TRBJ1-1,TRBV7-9,CASLLQGAITEAFF,TGTGCCAGCCTACTACAGGGGGCGATCACTGAAGCTTTCTTT
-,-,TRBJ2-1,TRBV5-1,CASSLGRGLNEQFF,TGCGCCAGCAGCTTGGGACGGGGTCTAAATGAGCAGTTCTTC
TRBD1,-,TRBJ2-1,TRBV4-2,CASSKDRVVNEQFF,TGTGCCAGCAGCAAGGACAGGGTGGTCAATGAGCAGTTCTTC
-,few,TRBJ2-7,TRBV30,CAWSGGTVYEQYF,TGTGCCTGGAGCGGAGGGACAGTCTACGAGCAGTACTTC
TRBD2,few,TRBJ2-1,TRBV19,CASSMGLVSDEQFF,TGTGCCAGTAGTATGGGACTAGTTAGCGATGAGCAGTTCTTC
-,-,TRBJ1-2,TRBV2,CASSTDVGYTF,TGTGCCAGCAGCACGGACGTTGGCTACACCTTC
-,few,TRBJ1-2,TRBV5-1,CASSFAADYGYTF,TGCGCCAGCAGCTTTGCGGCGGACTATGGCTACACCTTC
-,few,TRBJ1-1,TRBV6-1,CASSEVPGGTEAFF,TGTGCCAGCAGTGAAGTTCCGGGAGGCACTGAAGCTTTCTTT
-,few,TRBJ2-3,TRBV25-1,CASSVGTDTQYF,TGTGCCAGCAGTGTGGGGACGGATACGCAGTATTTT
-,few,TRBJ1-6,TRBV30,CAWSTLGNSPLHF,TGTGCCTGGAGCACCCTGGGTAATTCACCCCTCCACTTT
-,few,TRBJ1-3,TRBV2,CASSEALGGTKGNTIYF,TGTGCCAGCAGTGAAGCGCTTGGAGGCACAAAGGGAAACACCATATATTTT
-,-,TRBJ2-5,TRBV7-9,CASSFGGGDQETQYF,TGTGCCAGCAGCTTTGGGGGTGGAGACCAAGAGACCCAGTACTTC
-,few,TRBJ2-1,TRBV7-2,CASSLGMSSYNEQFF,TGTGCCAGCAGCTTAGGCATGAGCTCCTACAATGAGCAGTTCTTC
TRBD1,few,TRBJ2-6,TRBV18,CASSPGTGSSGANVLTF,TGTGCCAGCTCACCAGGGACAGGGTCCTCTGGGGCCAACGTCCTGACTTTC
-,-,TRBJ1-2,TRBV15,CATSRGSPGSDYGYTF,TGTGCCACCAGCAGAGGTTCACCGGGCTCAGACTATGGCTACACCTTC
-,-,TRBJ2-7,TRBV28,CASSLSGRDEQYF,TGTGCCAGCAGTTTATCCGGTAGGGACGAGCAGTACTTC
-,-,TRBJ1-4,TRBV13,CASRLGQSNEKLFF,TGTGCCAGCAGGTTGGGGCAGTCAAATGAAAAACTGTTTTTT
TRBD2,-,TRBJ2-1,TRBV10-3,CAISVAGSYEQFF,TGTGCCATCAGTGTAGCGGGGTCTTATGAGCAGTTCTTC
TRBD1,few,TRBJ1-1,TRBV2,CASSEQGQANTEAFF,TGTGCCAGCAGTGAACAGGGACAGGCGAACACTGAAGCTTTCTTT
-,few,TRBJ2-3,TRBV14,CASSQVGVTDTQYF,TGTGCCAGCAGCCAAGTGGGGGTCACAGATACGCAGTATTTT
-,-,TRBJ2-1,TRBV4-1,CASSQVGHYNEQFF,TGCGCCAGCAGCCAAGTGGGACACTACAATGAGCAGTTCTTC
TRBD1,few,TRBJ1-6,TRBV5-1,CASSRDRVGNSPLHF,TGCGCCAGCAGCCGCGACAGGGTAGGGAATTCACCCCTCCACTTT
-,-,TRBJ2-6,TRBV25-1,CASAPPGANVLTF,TGTGCCAGCGCCCCCCCCGGGGCCAACGTCCTGACTTTC
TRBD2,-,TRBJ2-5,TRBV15,CATSSLGRGEETQYF,TGTGCCACCAGCTCCCTGGGGCGGGGGGAAGAGACCCAGTACTTC
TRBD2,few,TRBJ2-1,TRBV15,CATSRDPGGSYNEQFF,TGTGCCACCAGCAGAGATCCGGGGGGCTCCTACAATGAGCAGTTCTTC
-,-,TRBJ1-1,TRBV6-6,CASSLLGDRGTEAFF,TGTGCCAGCAGTCTACTCGGGGACCGCGGGACTGAAGCTTTCTTT